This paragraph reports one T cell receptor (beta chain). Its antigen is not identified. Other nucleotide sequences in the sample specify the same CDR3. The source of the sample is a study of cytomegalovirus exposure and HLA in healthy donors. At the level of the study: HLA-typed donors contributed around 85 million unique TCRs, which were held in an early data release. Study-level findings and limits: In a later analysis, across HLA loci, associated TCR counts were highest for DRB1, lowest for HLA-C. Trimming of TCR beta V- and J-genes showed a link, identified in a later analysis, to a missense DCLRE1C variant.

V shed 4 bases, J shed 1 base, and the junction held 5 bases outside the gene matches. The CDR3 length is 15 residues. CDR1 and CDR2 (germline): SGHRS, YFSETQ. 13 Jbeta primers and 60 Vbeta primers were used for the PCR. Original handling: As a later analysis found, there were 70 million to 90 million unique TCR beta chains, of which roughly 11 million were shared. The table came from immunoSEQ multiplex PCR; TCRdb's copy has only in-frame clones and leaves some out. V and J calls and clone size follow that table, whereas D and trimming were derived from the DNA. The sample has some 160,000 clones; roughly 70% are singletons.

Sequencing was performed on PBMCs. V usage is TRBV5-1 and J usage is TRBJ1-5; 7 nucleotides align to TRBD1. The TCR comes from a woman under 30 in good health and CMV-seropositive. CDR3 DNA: TGCGCCAGCAGCCCGCAGGGGGGCAGCAATCAGCCCCAGCATTTT. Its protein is CASSPQGGSNQPQHF.